This is a list of T cell receptor beta chains from one sample in a study of cytomegalovirus exposure and HLA in healthy donors. TCRdb keeps only in-frame clones here, not all; method: immunoSEQ multiplex PCR. The sample lists approximately 140,000 clones; 75% to 85% were seen once. Sequencing used PBMCs. These TCRs come from a female donor in good health and CMV-seronegative. Both conserved end residues are part of each CDR3. Each record gives: clone size, V gene, J gene, D gene, CDR3 protein, CDR3 DNA. The D gene is left open where the match is weak. Clone size is given for some rows only: seen once, a few or many times, or a class if the clone is expanded.

clone_size: -
v_call: TRBV19
j_call: TRBJ1-2
d_call: -
cdr3_aa: CASSIPSGGKVGYTF
cdr3_nt: TGTGCCAGTAGTATTCCCTCGGGAGGGAAGGTTGGCTACACCTTC

clone_size: once
v_call: TRBV14
j_call: TRBJ1-6
d_call: -
cdr3_aa: CASSQGDRFGSPLHF
cdr3_nt: TGTGCCAGCAGCCAAGGAGACAGGTTCGGGTCACCCCTCCACTTT

clone_size: few
v_call: TRBV5-1
j_call: TRBJ1-1
d_call: TRBD1
cdr3_aa: CASSKGTDYYTEAFF
cdr3_nt: TGCGCCAGCAGCAAAGGGACAGACTATTACACTGAAGCTTTCTTT

clone_size: -
v_call: TRBV29-1
j_call: TRBJ1-4
d_call: -
cdr3_aa: CSAGEQVGYEKLFF
cdr3_nt: TGCAGCGCGGGGGAACAGGTTGGGTATGAAAAACTGTTTTTT

clone_size: few
v_call: TRBV6-6
j_call: TRBJ2-6
d_call: -
cdr3_aa: CASRLGANVLTF
cdr3_nt: TGTGCCAGCAGGTTAGGGGCCAACGTCCTGACTTTC

clone_size: -
v_call: TRBV9
j_call: TRBJ1-1
d_call: TRBD1
cdr3_aa: CASSSLTGRNAEAFF
cdr3_nt: TGTGCCAGCAGCTCCCTGACAGGGAGAAACGCTGAAGCTTTCTTT

clone_size: -
v_call: TRBV2
j_call: TRBJ1-2
d_call: -
cdr3_aa: CASSEALRGYTF
cdr3_nt: TGTGCCAGCAGTGAAGCGCTTCGGGGCTACACCTTC

clone_size: -
v_call: TRBV4-3
j_call: TRBJ2-2
d_call: -
cdr3_aa: CASSRLPRGNGELFF
cdr3_nt: TGCGCCAGCAGTCGACTCCCCCGAGGGAACGGGGAGCTGTTTTTT

clone_size: -
v_call: TRBV7-3
j_call: TRBJ2-1
d_call: TRBD2
cdr3_aa: CASSLNGGGAGNEQFF
cdr3_nt: TGTGCCAGCAGCTTAAATGGCGGGGGGGCGGGTAATGAGCAGTTCTTC

clone_size: -
v_call: TRBV28
j_call: TRBJ1-2
d_call: -
cdr3_aa: CASSPGGQAIDGYTF
cdr3_nt: TGTGCCAGCAGCCCGGGGGGACAAGCCATTGATGGCTACACCTTC

clone_size: -
v_call: TRBV10-3
j_call: TRBJ2-3
d_call: TRBD2
cdr3_aa: CAIRATSGSPDTQYF
cdr3_nt: TGTGCCATCAGGGCGACTAGCGGGAGTCCAGATACGCAGTATTTT

clone_size: -
v_call: TRBV19
j_call: TRBJ1-5
d_call: -
cdr3_aa: CASSPRFQGGQPQHF
cdr3_nt: TGTGCCAGTAGTCCCCGGTTTCAGGGAGGTCAGCCCCAGCATTTT

clone_size: -
v_call: TRBV7-9
j_call: TRBJ1-2
d_call: -
cdr3_aa: CASSRDRRGYTF
cdr3_nt: TGTGCCAGCAGCCGCGACAGGAGGGGCTACACCTTC

clone_size: -
v_call: TRBV7-3
j_call: TRBJ2-3
d_call: -
cdr3_aa: CASSFLSSTDTQYF
cdr3_nt: TGTGCCAGCAGCTTTCTATCTAGCACAGATACGCAGTATTTT

clone_size: few
v_call: TRBV28
j_call: TRBJ2-1
d_call: -
cdr3_aa: CASSSTEPPNEQFF
cdr3_nt: TGTGCCAGCAGTTCCACCGAGCCCCCTAATGAGCAGTTCTTC

clone_size: -
v_call: TRBV28
j_call: TRBJ2-1
d_call: -
cdr3_aa: CASGSAGTQDEQFF
cdr3_nt: TGTGCCAGCGGATCAGCCGGGACACAAGATGAGCAGTTCTTC

clone_size: once
v_call: TRBV15
j_call: TRBJ2-7
d_call: TRBD1
cdr3_aa: CATSRAGTGREQYF
cdr3_nt: TGTGCCACCAGCAGAGCCGGGACAGGTCGCGAGCAGTACTTC

clone_size: -
v_call: TRBV5-8
j_call: TRBJ2-1
d_call: TRBD2
cdr3_aa: CASSSEGLAINEQFF
cdr3_nt: TGTGCCAGCAGCTCTGAGGGACTAGCGATTAATGAGCAGTTCTTC

clone_size: -
v_call: TRBV5-1
j_call: TRBJ1-1
d_call: -
cdr3_aa: CASSLQGWTEAFF
cdr3_nt: TGCGCCAGCAGCTTACAGGGTTGGACTGAAGCTTTCTTT

clone_size: -
v_call: TRBV6-5
j_call: TRBJ1-2
d_call: TRBD1
cdr3_aa: CASRPYRGTYGYTF
cdr3_nt: TGTGCCAGCAGACCCTACAGGGGAACCTATGGCTACACCTTC

clone_size: few
v_call: TRBV5-8
j_call: TRBJ1-1
d_call: -
cdr3_aa: CASRVVGGLYLNTEAFF
cdr3_nt: TGTGCCAGCAGGGTGGTGGGAGGGCTTTACTTGAACACTGAAGCTTTCTTT

clone_size: -
v_call: TRBV28
j_call: TRBJ2-5
d_call: -
cdr3_aa: CATSPGRETQYF
cdr3_nt: TGTGCCACCTCGCCAGGTCGGGAGACCCAGTACTTC

clone_size: -
v_call: TRBV5-1
j_call: TRBJ1-3
d_call: TRBD1
cdr3_aa: CASSLQGTPSGNTIYF
cdr3_nt: TGCGCCAGCAGCTTACAGGGGACCCCCTCTGGAAACACCATATATTTT

clone_size: -
v_call: TRBV18
j_call: TRBJ1-5
d_call: TRBD1
cdr3_aa: CASSPDRGQQPQHF
cdr3_nt: TGTGCCAGCTCCCCTGACAGGGGACAACAGCCCCAGCATTTT

clone_size: -
v_call: TRBV15
j_call: TRBJ2-2
d_call: -
cdr3_aa: CATSRDQAGELFF
cdr3_nt: TGTGCCACCAGCAGAGATCAGGCCGGGGAGCTGTTTTTT

clone_size: -
v_call: TRBV10-3
j_call: TRBJ2-2
d_call: -
cdr3_aa: CAISDGTNTGELFF
cdr3_nt: TGTGCCATCAGTGACGGGACGAACACCGGGGAGCTGTTTTTT

clone_size: -
v_call: TRBV9
j_call: TRBJ2-1
d_call: -
cdr3_aa: CASSVATGKFDNEQFF
cdr3_nt: TGTGCCAGCAGCGTAGCTACCGGGAAGTTCGACAATGAGCAGTTCTTC

clone_size: -
v_call: TRBV9
j_call: TRBJ2-3
d_call: TRBD2
cdr3_aa: CASSFLGTSGTDTQYF
cdr3_nt: TGTGCCAGCAGCTTCCTGGGGACTAGCGGCACAGATACGCAGTATTTT